The 30 T cell receptor beta chains below come from one sample, sequenced in a study of control samples from healthy donors and cancer patients. Some clones are missing from TCRdb's copy, which holds only in-frame ones; the method was immunoSEQ multiplex PCR. The repertoire holds approximately 100,000 clones, with about 85% as singletons. The specimen sequenced was blood. These receptor sequences come from a middle-aged woman in good health.

The rearrangement joins TRBV30 to TRBJ2-1; TRBD2 matches at 7 bases. The CDR3 is made up of 13 amino acids. V gave up 3 bases and J gave up 7 bases; unmatched junction bases: 6. In germline, CDR1 is GTSNPN, CDR2 SVGIG (reference sequence). CDR3 sequence reads: CAWRRGRLNEQFF. The CDR3 DNA sequence: TGTGCCTGGAGGCGGGGGAGGCTGAATGAGCAGTTCTTC.

This clone was seen once. The chain joins TRBV18 to TRBJ1-5; TRBD1 agrees at 10 bases. Per germline, CDR1 KGHSH and CDR2 LQKENI. The CDR3 spans 16 residues. V was pared by 0 bases and J by 3 bases, with 2 bases of the junction left unmatched. CDR3 DNA sequence: TGTGCCAGCTCACCACCCGGGACAGGGGTCAATCAGCCCCAGCATTTT. Amino acids: CASSPPGTGVNQPQHF.

This rearrangement joins TRBV18 to TRBJ2-7; 7 bases line up with TRBD1. Per the germline V gene, CDR1 is KGHSH and CDR2 is LQKENI. This CDR3 contains 13 residues. V dropped 4 bases and J dropped 7; count of bases not matched to a gene: 7. The CDR3 here is CASSLDREVEQYF. The CDR3 nucleotides are TGTGCCAGCTCACTCGACAGGGAAGTGGAGCAGTACTTC.

V is TRBV7-9 and J is TRBJ2-7, with D possibly being TRBD1 or TRBD2 (6 bases each). The CDR3 extends over 11 amino acids. Germline V CDR1 and CDR2: SEHNR, FQNEAQ (reference sequence). Between the trimmed V and J ends, which lost 5 bases and 6 bases, there was a span of 8 bases. The CDR3 spells CASSEGGEQYF. The CDR3 coding sequence is TGTGCCAGCAGCGAGGGGGGCGAGCAGTACTTC.

This rearrangement joins TRBV2 to TRBJ1-2; 10 bases are a match to TRBD1. Trimming took 8 bases from V and 4 from J; bases not matched to a gene: 7. This CDR3 region has 14 residues. Germline CDR1 SNHLY, CDR2 FYNNEI. CDR3 residues: CASFRDRGRYGYTF. The DNA for the CDR3 is TGTGCCAGCTTCAGGGACAGGGGACGCTATGGCTACACCTTC.

This clone was recorded once. This rearrangement joins TRBV2 to TRBJ1-6; D remains unclear. Germline V gives CDR1 SNHLY, CDR2 FYNNEI. This CDR3 has 15 amino acids. V gave up 6 bases and J gave up 10 bases, with 19 bases separating them. CDR3 sequence: CASSPGWGTGSPLHF. The CDR3 DNA follows: TGTGCCAGCAGCCCTGGATGGGGAACCGGCTCACCCCTCCACTTT. Together with reference TRBV2 and TRBJ1-6, the CDR3 gives the full variable domain: EPEVTQTPSHQVTQMGQEVILRCVPISNHLYFYWYRQILGQKVEFLVSFYNNEISEKSEIFDDQFSVERPDGSNFTLKIRSTKLEDSAMYFCASSPGWGTGSPLHFGNGTRLTVT.

This chain joins TRBV19 and TRBJ1-4; D ambiguous. Trimming left V 5 bases short and J 5 bases short, with 9 bases between. CDR3 size: 13 residues. Germline loops: CDR1 LNHDA, CDR2 SQIVND (reference sequence). The CDR3 DNA sequence: TGTGCCAGTAGTCCCCGATTAAATGAAAAACTGTTTTTT. This gives the protein CASSPRLNEKLFF.

The chain is built from TRBV19 and TRBJ1-5; D call uncertain. The germline CDR1 and CDR2 sequences are LNHDA and SQIVND (reference sequence). Between the trimmed V and J ends, which lost 10 bases and 1 base, there was a span of 17 bases. The CDR3 contains 15 residues. CDR3 sequence reads: CATTGERRSNQPQHF. The CDR3 DNA reads as TGTGCCACCACGGGCGAGCGAAGGAGCAATCAGCCCCAGCATTTT.

The chain carries TRBV2 and TRBJ2-1; 14 bases line up with TRBD2. The V gene end was trimmed by 7 bases and the J gene end by 7 bases; junction bases not matched to a gene: 15. Germline CDR1 and CDR2: SNHLY and FYNNEI. The CDR3 sequence is 18 residues long. CDR3 amino acids: CASNHAGGLAGVTNEQFF. The CDR3 DNA sequence: TGTGCCAGCAACCATGCTGGGGGACTAGCGGGGGTTACGAATGAGCAGTTCTTC.

This clone has a handful of counts. The chain couples TRBV27 to TRBJ1-3, with no clear D. Germline lookup yields CDR1 MNHEY and CDR2 SMNVEV (reference sequence). Trimming stripped 5 bases from V and 0 bases from J, with 8 bases between. The CDR3 spans 14 residues. CDR3 protein: CASSPRISGNTIYF. The CDR3 DNA follows: TGTGCCAGCAGTCCCAGGATCTCTGGAAACACCATATATTTT.

The genes are TRBV9 and TRBJ2-5, with a possible D match to TRBD2 (6 bases). V lost 2 bases, J lost 5 bases, and 10 bases lay in between. There are 13 residues in the CDR3. Germline-derived CDR1 and CDR2 are SGDLS and YYNGEE. This CDR3 is CASSVGGRETQYF. The CDR3 bases are TGTGCCAGCAGCGTTGGGGGGAGGGAGACCCAGTACTTC.

This chain joins TRBV5-4 and TRBJ1-1; no definite D call. Germline V gene sequence: CDR1 SGHNT, CDR2 YYREEE (reference sequence). V was pared by 4 bases and J by 2 bases, with 9 bases between. The CDR3 loop spans 13 amino acids. The DNA for the CDR3 is TGTGCCAGCAGCGACACACCTAACACTGAAGCTTTCTTT. Encoded protein: CASSDTPNTEAFF.

The chain links TRBV2 to TRBJ2-2, with D perhaps TRBD1 (6 bases). This CDR3 has 13 amino acids. Germline V gene sequence: CDR1 SNHLY, CDR2 FYNNEI. The V end lost 4 bases, the J end lost 7 bases, and 10 bases lay between the germline ends. Here the CDR3 reads CASSAGGHGELFF. CDR3 sequence (DNA): TGTGCCAGCAGTGCTGGGGGCCACGGGGAGCTGTTTTTT.

The V and J genes are TRBV4-1 and TRBJ2-5; unclear D gene. The CDR3 runs to 15 residues. The germline V gene has CDR1 MGHRA and CDR2 YSYEKL. Trimming removed 0 bases at V and 0 bases at J, with 8 bases between. For the CDR3, the DNA is TGCGCCAGCAGCCAAGACCCCGGACACCAAGAGACCCAGTACTTC. Residues: CASSQDPGHQETQYF.

The rearrangement joins TRBV6-5 to TRBJ2-7, with 9 bases lining up with TRBD1. This CDR3 region has 14 residues. CDR1 and CDR2 from the germline V gene are MNHEY and SVGAGI. Trimming cost V 4 bases and J 2 bases; bases outside gene matches: 3. The CDR3 loop is CASSSTGGPYEQYF. The CDR3 DNA reads TGTGCCAGCAGTTCTACAGGGGGCCCCTACGAGCAGTACTTC.

The V and J genes are TRBV27 and TRBJ2-2; perhaps TRBD1 as D (6 bases). Deletions cut 2 bases from V and 5 bases from J, with 6 bases between. Germline values: CDR1 MNHEY, CDR2 SMNVEV (reference sequence). The CDR3 consists of 13 residues. CDR3 region: CASSLRGTGELFF. The CDR3 DNA is TGTGCCAGCAGTTTAAGGGGGACCGGGGAGCTGTTTTTT.

V and J are TRBV7-2 and TRBJ1-4, with D uncertain. The V end was cut by 2 bases, the J end by 5 bases, with 15 bases between. Germline CDR1 and CDR2: SGHTA and FQGNSA. The CDR3 covers 16 residues. In DNA, the CDR3 is TGTGCCAGCAGCTTATCCGTGATACCGCCAAATGAAAAACTGTTTTTT. Translated, it gives CASSLSVIPPNEKLFF.

The V and J genes are TRBV4-3 and TRBJ1-2; 7 nucleotides agree with TRBD1. This CDR3 is built from 15 residues. Germline CDR1 reads LGHNA; CDR2 reads YSLEER. J lost 8 bases, V lost 0 bases, and 9 bases had no gene match. CDR3 sequence: CASSQERGRGGGYTF. In DNA form, the CDR3 reads TGCGCCAGCAGCCAAGAGAGGGGCAGGGGGGGCGGCTACACCTTC.

The J gene is TRBJ2-7, the V gene TRBV5-1; the D call may be TRBD1 or TRBD2 (5 bases each). Germline V gene lookup returns CDR1 SGHRS and CDR2 YFSETQ. The V end was cut by 5 bases, the J end by 6 bases, with 15 bases between. The length of the CDR3 is 13 residues. The CDR3 DNA reads TGCGCCAGCAGGGGGGAAACCAACGGCGAGCAGTACTTC. Protein product: CASRGETNGEQYF.

This clone was seen a few times. The chain employs TRBV6-6 and TRBJ2-7, with TRBD1 as a possible D gene (5 bases). The CDR3 sequence is 13 residues long. The germline V gene encodes CDR1 MNHNY and CDR2 SVGAGI (reference sequence). V lost 11 bases, J lost 6 bases, and 20 bases lay in between. CDR3 loop: CAAGWQGISEQYF. CDR3 nucleotides: TGTGCCGCTGGGTGGCAGGGTATTAGCGAGCAGTACTTC.

The V gene is TRBV29-1, the J gene TRBJ2-2; TRBD2 matches at 10 bases. CDR3 size: 17 residues. Germline V CDR1 and CDR2: SQVTM, ANQGSEA. With 1 base clipped from V and 2 bases from J, the junction kept 7 bases outside the gene matches. The CDR3 protein is CSVEVRLAGVNTGELFF. CDR3 DNA: TGCAGCGTTGAAGTTCGGCTAGCGGGGGTAAACACCGGGGAGCTGTTTTTT.

This sequence joins TRBV6-1 and TRBJ1-5; no firm D call. Per the germline V gene, CDR1 is MNHNS and CDR2 is SASEGT. CDR3 length: 16 residues. V lost 4 bases and J lost 2, with 15 bases in between. CDR3 in amino acids: CASSGQAPGGNQPQHF. Written as DNA, the CDR3 is TGTGCCAGCAGTGGCCAGGCTCCCGGGGGCAATCAGCCCCAGCATTTT.

The chain employs TRBV12-3 or TRBV12-4 and TRBJ1-1; a possible D gene is TRBD1 (5 bases). V gave up 3 bases and J gave up 6 bases, with 8 bases separating them. The CDR3 extends over 12 amino acids. The CDR3 reads CASSFQGAEAFF. The CDR3 bases are TGTGCCAGCAGTTTCCAGGGTGCTGAAGCTTTCTTT.

The gene calls are TRBV14 and TRBJ2-5; D is perhaps TRBD1 or TRBD2 (6 bases each). Trimming stripped 4 bases from V and 5 bases from J, with 17 bases between. The CDR3 has 15 amino acids. Per germline, CDR1 SGHDN and CDR2 FVKESK. DNA for the CDR3: TGTGCCAGCAGCCTAGGAGCCGGGGGCCAGGAGACCCAGTACTTC. Residues: CASSLGAGGQETQYF.

The chain combines TRBV6-5 with TRBJ1-1; D gene ambiguous. There are 14 residues in the CDR3. V was cut by 6 bases and J by 6 bases, with 17 bases left in between. Germline loops: CDR1 MNHEY, CDR2 SVGAGI. The CDR3 region is CASSLTSKRPEAFF. In DNA, the CDR3 is TGTGCCAGCAGCTTGACGTCCAAAAGACCTGAAGCTTTCTTT.

Regarding this clone: Other nucleotide sequences in the sample specify the same CDR3. The chain combines TRBV12-3 or TRBV12-4 with TRBJ1-1; D not certain. Trimming left V 0 bases short and J 3 bases short, with 5 bases between. The CDR3 consists of 13 residues. The CDR3 DNA sequence: TGTGCCAGCAGTTTAGCAGGGTACACTGAAGCTTTCTTT. Protein product: CASSLAGYTEAFF.

The rearrangement uses TRBV6-5 and TRBJ1-5; D call uncertain. V lost 6 bases to trimming and J lost 3 bases, with 6 bases between them. Per the germline V gene, CDR1 is MNHEY and CDR2 is SVGAGI. The CDR3 is made up of 12 amino acids. The CDR3 protein is CASRIYNQPQHF. The CDR3 nucleotides are TGTGCCAGCAGGATTTACAATCAGCCCCAGCATTTT.

CDR3 sequence reads: CASSYGRTGFGNTEAFF. The CDR3 DNA is TGTGCCAGCAGCTACGGCCGGACAGGGTTCGGGAACACTGAAGCTTTCTTT. The chain carries TRBV7-2 and TRBJ1-1; 8 bases are a match to TRBD1. Looked up from germline, CDR1 is SGHTA and CDR2 is FQGNSA. V lost 4 bases and J lost 1; bases outside the gene matches: 11. The CDR3 loop spans 17 amino acids.

This rearrangement joins TRBV30 to TRBJ1-1; the match to TRBD1 covers 9 bases. The V gene end was trimmed by 4 bases and the J gene end by 4 bases; junction bases not matched to a gene: 1. Germline V gene sequence: CDR1 GTSNPN, CDR2 SVGIG (reference sequence). The CDR3 sequence is 12 residues long. In DNA form, the CDR3 reads TGTGCCTGGAACAGGGGGCCCACTGAAGCTTTCTTT. This codes for CAWNRGPTEAFF.

This clone was observed a few times. The V gene is TRBV30, the J gene TRBJ1-1; D may be TRBD1 (5 bases). Germline V lookup: CDR1 GTSNPN, CDR2 SVGIG (reference sequence). CDR3 length: 12 amino acids. V was clipped by 8 bases and J by 0 bases, with 10 bases between them. CDR3 coding DNA: TGTGCCGGGGGACTCATGAACACTGAAGCTTTCTTT. Translated: CAGGLMNTEAFF.